The clone carrying this TCR beta chain was seen repeatedly, ten times or more. No antigen is known for it. A single record per CDR3 protein comes from TCRdb applying MiXCR to the 5' RACE reads. The sample records about 890,000 distinct CDR3 sequences, roughly an eighth being singletons. Germline-derived CDR1 and CDR2 are SGHRS and YFSETQ. V shed 6 bases and J 3 bases; nucleotides not matched to a gene: 14. The CDR3 has 16 amino acids. These data come from a study of identical twins. Points from the study as a whole: Cord blood's abundant beta clonotypes had fewer insertions, unlike memory repertoires.

These data also formed part of another study, on yellow fever vaccine responses in identical twins.

The chain recombines TRBV5-1 with TRBJ2-5, with TRBD2 identical over 7 bases. The sample taken for sequencing was PBMCs. The sequence was collected from a woman aged 18-29 years in good health. CDR3 loop: CASTDGRRAGKETQYF. In DNA, the CDR3 is TGCGCCAGCACCGATGGACGGAGAGCGGGAAAAGAGACCCAGTACTTC.